This TCR beta chain was sequenced during a study of a mutant IDH1 vaccine in newly diagnosed glioma. The CDR3 is made up of 16 amino acids. The V gene's germline CDR1 is MDHEN and CDR2 SYDVKM. V lost 2 bases, J lost 1 base, and 15 bases lay in between. Method: immunoSEQ multiplex PCR; TCRdb's copy keeps in-frame clones and lacks some. The table lists some 15,000 clones, around 91% of them singletons. This clone was observed a single time. Specified time point: baseline, week 1 (first vaccination visit). This sample's treatment: pre-vaccination baseline after standard-of-care therapy. This sequence was found in a woman in her thirties or forties with glioma. Some clones in this sample may be carry-over from other donors' samples. The chain uses TRBV28 and TRBJ2-7; perhaps D is TRBD1 or TRBD2 (5 bases each). The material sequenced was PBMCs, taken from a glioma patient treated with radiotherapy, temozolomide or both. The CDR3 region is CASSLTDRDGSYEQYF. The CDR3 bases are TGTGCCAGCAGTTTAACTGACCGGGACGGTTCCTACGAGCAGTACTTC.